This T cell receptor (beta chain) was recorded in a study of blood T cell repertoires in COVID-19. Assay used: immunoSEQ multiplex PCR; TCRdb lists only in-frame clones, some missing. The repertoire holds approximately 300,000 clones, with nearly 90% as singletons. Two consecutive negative NP/OP PCR tests, clearance, or resolved symptoms defined Cohort 3 recovery. Per germline, CDR1 SEHNR and CDR2 FQNEAQ (reference sequence). This CDR3 spans 14 amino acids. Trimming removed 4 bases at V and 2 bases at J, with 9 bases between. The TCR was taken from a woman in her twenties or thirties who had recovered from COVID-19. This chain links TRBV7-9 with TRBJ1-5; possible D gene TRBD1, 5 bases. Source material: PBMCs or T cells enriched from blood (not recorded which). The CDR3 sequence: CASSSTVGNQPQHF. The CDR3 DNA sequence: TGTGCCAGCAGCTCGACAGTAGGCAATCAGCCCCAGCATTTT.